This record looks at one T cell receptor (beta chain) sequence and its context. As for time point: peripheral blood 6 weeks after treatment start. Patients each gave 1 to 8 samples, pretreatment and on-treatment. This sample stems from a study of PD-L1 blockade in urothelial cancer. Whole-study context: Treatment start was followed by blood analysis at 3 weeks (second dose) and again at 6 weeks. Reported median T cell count for blood samples was more than 110,000.

Each PCR contained spiked-in synthetic TCR analog templates. The protocol was immunoSEQ multiplex PCR, while the TCRdb copy is restricted to in-frame clones and leaves out a portion. The sample consists of roughly 120,000 clones, approximately 90% of them appearing once. This TCR was sampled from a man in his sixties with urothelial cancer. Sequencing was performed on PBMCs, taken around atezolizumab (anti-PD-L1) treatment.

The CDR3 region has the DNA TGTGCCAGTAGTATAGACGCATCCGGGACAGGGGCCTACGAGCAGTACTTC. Its protein is CASSIDASGTGAYEQYF. V is TRBV19 and J is TRBJ2-7, with 10 nucleotides matching TRBD1. With 0 bases clipped from V and 2 bases from J, the junction kept 7 bases outside the gene matches. There are 17 residues in the CDR3. Germline values: CDR1 LNHDA, CDR2 SQIVND (reference sequence).